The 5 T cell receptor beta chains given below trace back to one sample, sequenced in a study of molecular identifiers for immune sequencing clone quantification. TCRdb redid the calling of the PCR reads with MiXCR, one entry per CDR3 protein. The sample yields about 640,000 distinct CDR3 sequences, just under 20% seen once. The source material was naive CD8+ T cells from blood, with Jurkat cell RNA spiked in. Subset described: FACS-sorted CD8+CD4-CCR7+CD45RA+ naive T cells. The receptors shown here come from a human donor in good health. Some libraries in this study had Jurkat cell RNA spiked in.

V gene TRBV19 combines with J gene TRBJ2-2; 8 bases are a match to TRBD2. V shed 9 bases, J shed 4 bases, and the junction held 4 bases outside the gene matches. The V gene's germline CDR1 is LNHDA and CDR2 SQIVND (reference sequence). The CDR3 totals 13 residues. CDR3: CASGGAVTGELFF. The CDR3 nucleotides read TGTGCCAGCGGGGGGGCGGTCACCGGGGAGCTGTTTTTT. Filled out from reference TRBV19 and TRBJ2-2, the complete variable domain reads DGGITQSPKYLFRKEGQNVTLSCEQNLNHDAMYWYRQDPGQGLRLIYYSQIVNDFQKGDIAEGYSVSREKKESFPLTVTSAQKNPTAFYLCASGGAVTGELFFGEGSRLTVL.

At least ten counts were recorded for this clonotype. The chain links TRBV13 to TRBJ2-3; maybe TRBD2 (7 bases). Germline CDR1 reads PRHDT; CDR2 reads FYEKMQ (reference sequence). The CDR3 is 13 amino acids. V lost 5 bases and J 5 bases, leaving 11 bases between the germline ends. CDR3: CASSPGGLDTQYF. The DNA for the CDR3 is TGTGCCAGCAGCCCCGGGGGGCTAGATACGCAGTATTTT.

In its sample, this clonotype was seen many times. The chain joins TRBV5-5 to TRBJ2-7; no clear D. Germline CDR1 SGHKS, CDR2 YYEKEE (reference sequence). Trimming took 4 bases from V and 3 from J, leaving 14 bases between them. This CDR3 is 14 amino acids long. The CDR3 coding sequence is TGTGCCAGCAGCCCAATTTTGGCCGGCTACGAGCAGTACTTC. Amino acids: CASSPILAGYEQYF.

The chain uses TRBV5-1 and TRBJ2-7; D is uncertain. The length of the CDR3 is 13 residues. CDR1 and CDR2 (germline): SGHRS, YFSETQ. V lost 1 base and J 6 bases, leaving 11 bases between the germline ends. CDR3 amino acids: CASSLPLGGEQYF. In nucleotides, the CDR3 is TGCGCCAGCAGCTTGCCATTAGGTGGCGAGCAGTACTTC.

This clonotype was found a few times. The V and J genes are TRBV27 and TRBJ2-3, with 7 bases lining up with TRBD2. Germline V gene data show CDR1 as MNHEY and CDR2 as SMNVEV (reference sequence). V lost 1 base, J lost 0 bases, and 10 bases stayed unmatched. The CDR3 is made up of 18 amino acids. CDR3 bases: TGTGCCAGCAGTTTATTCGGGGGGACTAACCCTAGCACAGATACGCAGTATTTT. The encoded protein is CASSLFGGTNPSTDTQYF.